Listed below are T cell receptor beta chains from one sample, sequenced in a study of cytomegalovirus exposure and HLA in healthy donors. Method: immunoSEQ multiplex PCR; TCRdb's copy keeps in-frame clones and lacks some. This sample has 180,000 or so clones; over 65% occur once, and the top ten carry approximately 1.4%. Sample: PBMCs. Receptors were obtained from a man aged 18 to 30 in good health and CMV-seronegative. Each CDR3 is given with its conserved first and last residue. D genes are given only for firm matches. Part of the rows lack a size; the others show once, few, many or a class for expanded clones.

TRBJ2-7,-,-,TRBV4-3,TGCGCCAGCAGCCAAGGAGACGGGGTGGGCTCCTACGAGCAGTACTTC,CASSQGDGVGSYEQYF
TRBJ2-3,-,-,TRBV10-3,TGTGCCATCAGTGGTTTCGACAATAACACAGATACGCAGTATTTT,CAISGFDNNTDTQYF
TRBJ2-7,-,-,TRBV11-1,TGTGCCAGCAGCCTGGCCTCCTACGAGCAGTACTTC,CASSLASYEQYF
TRBJ2-7,TRBD1,-,TRBV18,TGTGCCAGCTCGTGGGGACAGGGGGAGAGAGATGAGCAGTACTTC,CASSWGQGERDEQYF
TRBJ1-2,-,once,TRBV19,TGTGCCAGTAGTGCCGCAGGGGTGAGAGGCTACACCTTC,CASSAAGVRGYTF
TRBJ1-1,TRBD1,few,TRBV7-9,TGTGCCAGCAGTGCCGGGACAGGGAACACTGAAGCTTTCTTT,CASSAGTGNTEAFF
TRBJ1-1,TRBD1,-,TRBV6-5,TGTGCCAGCAGTGAGAGACAGGGTGGCACTGAAGCTTTCTTT,CASSERQGGTEAFF
TRBJ2-3,TRBD2,-,TRBV2,TGTGCCAGCAAAACCTCTCAATCGACGGAGTGGGGACTAGCGGGGGAGGGAGATACGCAGTATTTT,CASKTSQSTEWGLAGEGDTQYF
TRBJ2-4,TRBD1,-,TRBV25-1,TGTGCCAGCAGTGATCTACCAGGGGGCGAAAACATTCAGTACTTC,CASSDLPGGENIQYF
TRBJ1-5,-,-,TRBV25-1,TGTGCCAGCAGTGAATCCAGGCAGGGGAGTCAGCCCCAGCATTTT,CASSESRQGSQPQHF
TRBJ2-6,-,few,TRBV25-1,TGTGCCAGCAGTGACAGAAGCTCTGGGGCCAACGTCCTGACTTTC,CASSDRSSGANVLTF
TRBJ2-7,TRBD1,-,TRBV18,TGTGCCAGCTCACCCATCGGGACAGGGGTCCCCTACGAGCAGTACTTC,CASSPIGTGVPYEQYF
TRBJ2-2,-,-,TRBV6-5,TGTGCCAGCAGTTATCGGGGATCTAGCACCGGGGAGCTGTTTTTT,CASSYRGSSTGELFF
TRBJ2-7,TRBD1,-,TRBV14,TGTGCCAGCAGCGTCACAGGGGGTTTCTACGAGCAGTACTTC,CASSVTGGFYEQYF
TRBJ1-1,-,-,TRBV5-1,TGCGCCAGCAGCGATGGGCCTTCGGAGGCGAACACTGAAGCTTTCTTT,CASSDGPSEANTEAFF
TRBJ2-6,TRBD1,-,TRBV5-4,TGTGCCAGCAGCTCAGGGGGCTCTGGGGCCAACGTCCTGACTTTC,CASSSGGSGANVLTF
TRBJ2-7,TRBD1,-,TRBV11-3,TGTGCCAGCAGCTTAGTCCGACAGGGCTACGAGCAGTACTTC,CASSLVRQGYEQYF
TRBJ2-1,-,-,TRBV5-1,TGCGCCAGCAGCTTGGCCCGGGGAGTTGAGCAGTTCTTC,CASSLARGVEQFF
TRBJ1-1,TRBD1,-,TRBV27,TGTGCCAGCAGTTTATACTCATTCGAGGGACAGGGAGGAGATAAGGGAGAAGCTTTCTTT,CASSLYSFEGQGGDKGEAFF
TRBJ2-1,TRBD2,-,TRBV7-2,TGTGCCAGCAGCTTAGAGTTAGCGGGAGCCTACAATGAGCAGTTCTTC,CASSLELAGAYNEQFF
TRBJ2-1,TRBD2,-,TRBV19,TGTGCCAGTAGTATGGGAGAGCGGACTAGCGGGTGGAATGAGCAGTTCTTC,CASSMGERTSGWNEQFF
TRBJ2-7,TRBD1,once,TRBV7-3,TGTGCCAGCAGCCAAGCAGGGGGCGAAAAATACGAGCAGTACTTC,CASSQAGGEKYEQYF
TRBJ1-2,-,-,TRBV4-3,TGCGCCAGCAGCCAAGATTGGAGACGCAACTATGGCTACACCTTC,CASSQDWRRNYGYTF
TRBJ1-2,TRBD1,-,TRBV29-1,TGCAGCGTTGAGCCCGGACAGGGGAAATCCCCTAACTATGGCTACACCTTC,CSVEPGQGKSPNYGYTF
TRBJ2-5,TRBD1,-,TRBV6-5,TGTGCCAGCAGTCCTAACAGGGGGTACCAAGAGACCCAGTACTTC,CASSPNRGYQETQYF
TRBJ2-2,-,-,TRBV13,TGTGCCAGCAGCCCCACCCTTTTTAGCGGTTACACCGGGGAGCTGTTTTTT,CASSPTLFSGYTGELFF
TRBJ2-1,TRBD1,-,TRBV30,TGTGCCTGGAGCTACAGGGGTACCAATGAGCAGTTCTTC,CAWSYRGTNEQFF
TRBJ2-7,-,-,TRBV19,TGTGCCAGTAGTATAGTCAACAGGGGGGGCGAGCAGTACTTC,CASSIVNRGGEQYF
TRBJ2-4,-,-,TRBV29-1,TGCAGCGTTGGGAAGGGGAACATTCAGTACTTC,CSVGKGNIQYF
TRBJ1-1,-,-,TRBV7-6,TGTGCCAGCAGCTTAGGACGGGAGAACACTGAAGCTTTCTTT,CASSLGRENTEAFF
TRBJ1-4,-,-,TRBV7-8,TGTGCCAGCCACCCGGGGGGGGCCAGTGAAAAACTGTTTTTT,CASHPGGASEKLFF
TRBJ2-4,TRBD1,-,TRBV19,TGTGCCAGTAGTATATACGAGACAGGGGCGGCCAAAAACATTCAGTACTTC,CASSIYETGAAKNIQYF
TRBJ1-2,-,-,TRBV27,TGTGCCAGCAGTCCCAGGGAGGGCAAAATGATCTATGGCTACACCTTC,CASSPREGKMIYGYTF
TRBJ1-5,TRBD1,-,TRBV28,TGTGCCAGCAGTTCCCAACAGGGGAATCAGCCCCAGCATTTT,CASSSQQGNQPQHF
TRBJ1-2,-,-,TRBV5-4,TGTGCCAGCAGCTTGGACGGGGGGAAGGTATATGGCTACACCTTC,CASSLDGGKVYGYTF
TRBJ2-1,TRBD2,few,TRBV19,TGTGCCAGTAGCCTGCGGGGGGCCCCGGGGAATGAGCAGTTCTTC,CASSLRGAPGNEQFF
TRBJ2-7,-,once,TRBV30,TGTGCCTGGAATACTTGGGGGCAGAACAGTCGTCGCGAGCAGTACTTC,CAWNTWGQNSRREQYF
TRBJ2-7,-,-,TRBV6-1,TGTGCCAGCAGGGCGGGCGAGCAGTACTTC,CASRAGEQYF
TRBJ2-5,-,-,TRBV7-2,TGTGCCAGCAGCTTAGCGAAGGGGCATGAAAACCAAGAGACCCAGTACTTC,CASSLAKGHENQETQYF
TRBJ1-2,TRBD1,-,TRBV15,TGTGCCACCAGCAGAGGGGACAGAGACACTTATGGCTACACCTTC,CATSRGDRDTYGYTF
TRBJ2-2,-,few,TRBV7-9,TGTGCCAGCAGCTTAAGAGGGTTGGTCGGGGAGCTGTTTTTT,CASSLRGLVGELFF
TRBJ1-1,-,-,TRBV18,TGTGCCAGCTCACCACCCGCAGCGAGGGTCGACACTGAAGCTTTCTTT,CASSPPAARVDTEAFF
TRBJ2-4,-,-,TRBV29-1,TGCAGCGGGAGGACCGGAAACATTCAGTACTTC,CSGRTGNIQYF
TRBJ2-1,-,-,TRBV5-6,TGTGCCAGCAGCTTGGTATCCCTGAGCTCCTACAATGAGCAGTTCTTC,CASSLVSLSSYNEQFF
TRBJ2-7,TRBD1,-,TRBV10-3,TGTGCCATCAGTAGATCCGGGACAGGGATCCACGAGCAGTACTTC,CAISRSGTGIHEQYF
TRBJ2-7,TRBD1,-,TRBV6-6,TGTGCCAGCAGAGGGACAGACCTTTCTAGCTCCTACGAGCAGTACTTC,CASRGTDLSSSYEQYF
TRBJ1-1,-,-,TRBV6-5,TGTGCCAGCAGTTATGGGGGCCCGAACACTGAAGCTTTCTTT,CASSYGGPNTEAFF
TRBJ1-5,-,-,TRBV25-1,TGTGCCAGCAGTGAGGAGTCCTATAGCAATCAGCCCCAGCATTTT,CASSEESYSNQPQHF
TRBJ2-1,TRBD2,-,TRBV15,TGTGCCACCAGCAGAGATTTAAGCGGGGGGGCCTATGAGCAGTTCTTC,CATSRDLSGGAYEQFF
TRBJ2-7,-,-,TRBV4-2,TGTGCCAGCAGCCGACATCGCGAGGAGGGCTACGAGCAGTACTTC,CASSRHREEGYEQYF
TRBJ1-3,-,-,TRBV5-6,TGTGCCAGCAGCTTGTGGGGCGGACGAAACACCATATATTTT,CASSLWGGRNTIYF
TRBJ2-1,-,-,TRBV2,TGTGCCAGCAGTCGTAAGGGGGTCGGTGAGCAGTTCTTC,CASSRKGVGEQFF